Each of the 32 T cell receptor beta chains below was sequenced from the same sample in a study of blood T cell repertoires in COVID-19. Profiled with immunoSEQ multiplex PCR; TCRdb holds only in-frame clones, not every one. The profile shows roughly 180,000 clones, around 85% of them singletons. Input material: peripheral blood. The origin of the receptors is a man aged 55 to 70 who had recovered from COVID-19.

The rearrangement links TRBV25-1 to TRBJ1-1, with TRBD1 matching 7 bases. V trimming: 2 bases; J trimming: 4 bases; junction bases outside the gene matches: 1. Germline loops: CDR1 MGHDK, CDR2 SYGVNS. The CDR3 consists of 13 residues. The CDR3 DNA sequence: TGTGCCAGCAGTGAACCAGGGGGCACTGAAGCTTTCTTT. This sequence encodes CASSEPGGTEAFF.

The rearrangement links TRBV14 to TRBJ1-4; no clear D. Germline V gene data show CDR1 as SGHDN and CDR2 as FVKESK. This CDR3 spans 12 amino acids. Between the trimmed V and J ends, which lost 4 bases and 8 bases, there was a span of 8 bases. The CDR3 protein is CASSRAGEKLFF. In DNA, the CDR3 is TGTGCCAGCAGCCGCGCGGGGGAAAAACTGTTTTTT.

J is TRBJ2-2 and V is TRBV11-3, with 8 positions matching TRBD1. Germline V lookup: CDR1 SGHNT, CDR2 YENEEA. The ends lost 5 bases at V and 6 bases at J; junction bases unmatched: 8. CDR3 length equals 15 residues. The CDR3, as DNA: TGTGCCAGCAGCCCCGGGGACAGGAGGGCCGGGGAGCTGTTTTTT. Protein product: CASSPGDRRAGELFF.

This clone has a single count. The CDR3 here is CASSLLGEQYF. CDR3 coding DNA: TGTGCCAGCAGCCTCCTCGGGGAGCAGTACTTC. The rearrangement links TRBV5-8 to TRBJ2-7, with D uncertain. Germline V gene data show CDR1 as SGHTS and CDR2 as YDEGEE. V was trimmed by 4 bases and J by 7 bases, leaving 9 bases between them. This CDR3 contains 11 residues. The whole variable domain, remainder taken from reference TRBV5-8 and TRBJ2-7, is EAGVTQSPTHLIKTRGQQATLRCSPISGHTSVYWYQQALGLGLQFLLWYDEGEERNRGNFPPRFSGRQFPNYSSELNVNALELEDSALYLCASSLLGEQYFGPGTRLTVT.

This chain joins TRBV19 and TRBJ1-2; D is unclear. From germline, CDR1 is LNHDA and CDR2 SQIVND (reference sequence). V lost 3 bases and J lost 8, with 16 bases in between. This CDR3 has 14 residues. The CDR3 region is CASSIGRSPGGYTF. CDR3 sequence (DNA): TGTGCCAGTAGTATCGGTCGGTCTCCCGGGGGCTACACCTTC.

The chain recombines TRBV11-3 with TRBJ2-7, with D possibly being TRBD1 (5 bases). Trimming removed 0 bases at V and 7 bases at J, with 10 bases between. The CDR3 is 13 amino acids. Germline CDR1 is SGHNT and CDR2 is YENEEA. CDR3 in DNA: TGTGCCAGCAGCTTAGACTTGGGGCAAGAGCAGTACTTC. Encoded protein: CASSLDLGQEQYF.

The chain carries TRBV24-1 and TRBJ2-1, with D maybe TRBD1 (6 bases). V lost 1 base to trimming and J lost 3 bases, with 9 bases between them. Germline V gives CDR1 KGHDR, CDR2 SFDVKD. The CDR3 loop spans 15 amino acids. CDR3 region: CATSDLQGFYNEQFF. The DNA of the CDR3 is TGTGCCACCAGTGATTTACAGGGTTTCTACAATGAGCAGTTCTTC.

This chain links TRBV5-4 with TRBJ2-5, with TRBD2 identical over 10 bases. The junction had 6 bases not matched to a gene; V was cut back by 5 bases and J by 2 bases. Per germline, CDR1 SGHNT and CDR2 YYREEE (reference sequence). This CDR3 comprises 15 residues. In nucleotides, the CDR3 is TGTGCCAGCAGTAGGGGACTAGCGTTACAAGAGACCCAGTACTTC. Translating it yields CASSRGLALQETQYF.

The table lists this clone with a count of one. V is TRBV6-6 and J is TRBJ1-3, with TRBD1 matching 7 bases. Unmatched junction bases numbered 10, after V lost 5 bases and J lost 6 bases. The germline CDR1 and CDR2 sequences are MNHNY and SVGAGI (reference sequence). The CDR3 covers 15 residues. The CDR3 region is CASSPTGVGENTIYF. Written as DNA, the CDR3 is TGTGCCAGCAGTCCCACAGGGGTTGGGGAAAACACCATATATTTT.

The rearrangement links TRBV7-3 to TRBJ1-1, with 9 bases aligning to TRBD1. V shed 0 bases, J shed 4 bases, and the junction held 0 bases outside the gene matches. The V gene's germline CDR1 is SGHTA and CDR2 FQGTGA. The CDR3 length is 14 residues. CDR3 amino acids: CASSLTTGGTEAFF. The CDR3 DNA follows: TGTGCCAGCAGCTTAACGACAGGGGGCACTGAAGCTTTCTTT.

The genes are TRBV30 and TRBJ2-2; perhaps TRBD2 as D (6 bases). V was trimmed by 0 bases and J by 4 bases, leaving 24 bases between them. Germline assignment: CDR1 GTSNPN and CDR2 SVGIG (reference sequence). This CDR3 is built from 19 residues. The DNA of the CDR3 is TGTGCCTGGAGTGTATTGGGGCCCGACGGACTAAGGATCACCGGGGAGCTGTTTTTT. Its protein product is CAWSVLGPDGLRITGELFF.

This chain connects TRBV6-5 to TRBJ1-2, with 9 bases matching TRBD1. The CDR3 sequence is 15 residues long. Germline CDR1 reads MNHEY; CDR2 reads SVGAGI. The ends lost 8 bases at V and 5 bases at J; junction bases unmatched: 12. The CDR3 protein is CASRPRPGTGYGYTF. The CDR3 DNA reads TGTGCCAGCCGCCCACGCCCCGGGACAGGGTATGGCTACACCTTC.

The chain has TRBV7-6 and TRBJ1-6, with 7 nucleotides matching TRBD1. CDR3 length: 15 amino acids. With 6 bases clipped from V and 6 bases from J, the junction kept 8 bases outside the gene matches. Germline loops: CDR1 SGHVS, CDR2 FNYEAQ. CDR3 nucleotide sequence: TGTGCCAGCAGACTCTCGGGACAGTCTAATTCACCCCTCCACTTT. It specifies CASRLSGQSNSPLHF.

The CDR3 is CASSWGQVGTEAFF. CDR3 DNA: TGCGCCAGCAGTTGGGGACAGGTAGGCACTGAAGCTTTCTTT. This rearrangement joins TRBV5-1 to TRBJ1-1; 8 bases line up with TRBD1. The CDR3 totals 14 residues. Unmatched junction bases numbered 7, after V lost 5 bases and J lost 4 bases. CDR1 is SGHRS, CDR2 YFSETQ, per germline.

The gene calls are TRBV2 and TRBJ2-7; D uncertain. The V end lost 10 bases, the J end lost 0 bases, and 13 bases lay between the germline ends. Germline lookup yields CDR1 SNHLY and CDR2 FYNNEI. The CDR3 contains 13 residues. The CDR3 bases are TGTGCCATACCCGGTATACTCTCCTACGAGCAGTACTTC. This translates into CAIPGILSYEQYF.

Only one count was recorded for this clone. The CDR3 nucleotides read TGTGCCAGCAGCTACGGGGGGACTAATGAAAAACTGTTTTTT. This gives the protein CASSYGGTNEKLFF. This chain links TRBV21-1 with TRBJ1-4. TRBV21-1 corresponds to a pseudogene. This CDR3 comprises 14 residues.

The table lists this clone with a few counts. CDR3 coding DNA: TGTGCCAGCAGCTTAGACGGCGGGGGACCCTCCTACGAGCAGTACTTC. This codes for CASSLDGGGPSYEQYF. J is TRBJ2-7 and V is TRBV7-2, with 7 bases fitting TRBD2. The V gene's germline CDR1 is SGHTA and CDR2 FQGNSA. CDR3 length: 16 residues. V shed 1 base, J shed 0 bases, and the junction held 6 bases outside the gene matches.

V gene TRBV9 combines with J gene TRBJ2-7, with TRBD2 matching 11 bases. Looked up from germline, CDR1 is SGDLS and CDR2 is YYNGEE. The CDR3 runs to 15 residues. V lost 2 bases, J lost 2 bases, and 3 bases stayed unmatched. The CDR3 region is CASSVTSGGTYEQYF. The CDR3 DNA follows: TGTGCCAGCAGCGTTACTAGCGGGGGCACCTACGAGCAGTACTTC.

The chain is built from TRBV9 and TRBJ1-4; D not resolved. The CDR3 is 15 amino acids. The V gene lost 0 bases and the J gene lost 1 base, with 7 bases spanning the gap. The germline CDR1 and CDR2 sequences are SGDLS and YYNGEE. This chain's CDR3 is CASSVGHQTNEKLFF. The CDR3 DNA reads TGTGCCAGCAGCGTAGGGCACCAAACTAATGAAAAACTGTTTTTT.

The rearrangement uses TRBV20-1 and TRBJ1-1; no firm D call. Germline V lookup: CDR1 DFQATT, CDR2 SNEGSKA (reference sequence). V lost 3 bases and J lost 6, with 8 bases in between. This CDR3 contains 11 residues. The CDR3 DNA reads as TGCAGTGCTAGCCCGGAGGCTGAAGCTTTCTTT. Its protein is CSASPEAEAFF.

The chain employs TRBV5-4 and TRBJ1-3, with TRBD1 as a possible D gene (6 bases). The CDR3 is 15 amino acids. Trimming left V 4 bases short and J 0 bases short, with 11 bases between. Germline values: CDR1 SGHNT, CDR2 YYREEE (reference sequence). The CDR3 reads CASSPDRYSGNTIYF. In DNA form, the CDR3 reads TGTGCCAGCAGCCCCGACAGGTACTCTGGAAACACCATATATTTT.

This clone was seen a few times. The rearrangement links TRBV11-3 to TRBJ2-7; TRBD2 might be the D (6 bases). Deletions cut 2 bases from V and 6 bases from J, with 14 bases between. The CDR3 sequence is 14 residues long. CDR1 SGHNT and CDR2 YENEEA come from the germline V gene. CDR3: CASSLYGDSPEQYF. DNA for the CDR3: TGTGCCAGCAGCTTATACGGGGACTCTCCCGAGCAGTACTTC.

This clone has just one count. The chain recombines TRBV4-1 with TRBJ1-1; D unclear. The CDR3 is 15 amino acids. V was trimmed by 0 bases and J by 3 bases, leaving 11 bases between them. Germline V CDR1 and CDR2: MGHRA, YSYEKL. CDR3: CASSQDGDGYTEAFF. In DNA form, the CDR3 reads TGCGCCAGCAGCCAAGATGGAGATGGTTACACTGAAGCTTTCTTT.

The chain's CDR3 is CASSILEQYF. CDR3 in DNA: TGCGCCAGCAGTATCCTCGAGCAGTACTTC. V is TRBV23-1 and J is TRBJ2-7; D remains ambiguous. TRBV23-1 is given ORF status, its function remaining uncertain. This CDR3 region has 10 residues. V shed 5 bases and J shed 6 bases, with 5 bases lying between them.

J is TRBJ1-5 and V is TRBV27; 11 nucleotides align to TRBD1. Germline lookup yields CDR1 MNHEY and CDR2 SMNVEV (reference sequence). This CDR3 is 15 amino acids long. With V trimmed by 8 bases and J by 6 bases, 9 bases remained unmatched. CDR3 region: CASAPRGQGVQPQHF. As DNA, the CDR3 is TGTGCCAGCGCCCCCCGGGGACAGGGGGTTCAGCCCCAGCATTTT.

The chain is built from TRBV3-1 (or the pseudogene TRBV3-2) and TRBJ1-1; D not resolved. V gave up 4 bases and J gave up 7 bases, with 13 bases separating them. Looked up from germline, CDR1 is LGHDT and CDR2 is YNNKEL (reference sequence). The CDR3 is 13 amino acids. The CDR3 DNA follows: TGTGCCAGCAGCCTCTGGACTTCTGGTGAAGCTTTCTTT. Translation: CASSLWTSGEAFF.

This clone was recorded a few times. V is TRBV7-9 and J is TRBJ1-6; no clear D gene. The germline CDR1 and CDR2 sequences are SEHNR and FQNEAQ (reference sequence). V lost 8 bases and J lost 0, with 5 bases in between. The CDR3 contains 13 residues. The CDR3 protein is CASLRSYNSPLHF. In DNA, the CDR3 is TGTGCCAGCCTCCGCTCCTATAATTCACCCCTCCACTTT.

The CDR3 DNA follows: TGTGCCAGTAGCCCGCCTACAGGTCGCTCCTACAATGAGCAGTTCTTC. Encoded protein: CASSPPTGRSYNEQFF. This chain joins TRBV19 and TRBJ2-1; TRBD1 might be the D (5 bases). This CDR3 spans 16 amino acids. Trimming shortened V by 6 bases and J by 0 bases, and 15 bases separated the two germline ends. CDR1 is LNHDA and CDR2 is SQIVND in the germline V gene (reference sequence).

The chain uses TRBV5-1 and TRBJ1-2; 12 positions agree with TRBD1. Germline values: CDR1 SGHRS, CDR2 YFSETQ. The CDR3 contains 17 residues. V gave up 0 bases and J gave up 6 bases; unmatched junction bases: 9. The CDR3 DNA reads TGCGCCAGCAGCTTGGGCCCGCCGGGACAGGGGGCGGATGGCTACACCTTC. It translates to CASSLGPPGQGADGYTF.

This chain uses TRBV7-9 with TRBJ2-5; D gene uncertain. The germline V gene has CDR1 SEHNR and CDR2 FQNEAQ (reference sequence). This CDR3 region has 13 residues. V was cut by 0 bases and J by 4 bases, with 6 bases left in between. The CDR3 loop is CASSLAPGETQYF. Here the CDR3 DNA reads TGTGCCAGCAGCTTAGCTCCGGGAGAGACCCAGTACTTC.

The rearrangement joins TRBV4-2 to TRBJ1-4; D is ambiguous. With 0 bases removed from V and 6 bases from J, the gap between germline ends came to 11 bases. CDR1 and CDR2 (germline): LGHNA, YNFKEQ. This CDR3 contains 15 residues. The CDR3 spells CASSQDSGMYEKLFF. CDR3 nucleotide sequence: TGTGCCAGCAGCCAAGATAGCGGAATGTATGAAAAACTGTTTTTT.

CDR3: CASSSSGTGWETQYF. The DNA of the CDR3 is TGCGCCAGCAGCTCCTCCGGGACAGGGTGGGAGACCCAGTACTTC. V is TRBV5-1 and J is TRBJ2-5; the match to TRBD1 covers 9 bases. CDR3 length equals 15 residues. Germline CDR1 reads SGHRS; CDR2 reads YFSETQ. After removal of 3 bases from V and 5 bases from J, the junction contained 8 bases not matched to a gene.